This TCR beta chain stems from a study of cytomegalovirus exposure and HLA in healthy donors. The count of this clone is one. The PCR ran on 60 Vbeta and 13 Jbeta primers. The assay was immunoSEQ multiplex PCR, and TCRdb's table has in-frame clones only and misses some. The sample consists of roughly 100,000 clones, 76% of them appearing once. The CDR3 runs to 15 residues. Germline V gene sequence: CDR1 SGHDN, CDR2 FVKESK. V lost 0 bases, J lost 7 bases, and 7 bases stayed unmatched. This TCR was sampled from a man in his forties in good health and CMV-seropositive. Material: PBMCs. The chain is built from TRBV14 and TRBJ1-1, with TRBD1 matching 8 bases. CDR3 sequence reads: CASSQDIQGVHEAFF. The CDR3 DNA reads as TGTGCCAGCAGCCAAGATATACAGGGGGTTCATGAAGCTTTCTTT.